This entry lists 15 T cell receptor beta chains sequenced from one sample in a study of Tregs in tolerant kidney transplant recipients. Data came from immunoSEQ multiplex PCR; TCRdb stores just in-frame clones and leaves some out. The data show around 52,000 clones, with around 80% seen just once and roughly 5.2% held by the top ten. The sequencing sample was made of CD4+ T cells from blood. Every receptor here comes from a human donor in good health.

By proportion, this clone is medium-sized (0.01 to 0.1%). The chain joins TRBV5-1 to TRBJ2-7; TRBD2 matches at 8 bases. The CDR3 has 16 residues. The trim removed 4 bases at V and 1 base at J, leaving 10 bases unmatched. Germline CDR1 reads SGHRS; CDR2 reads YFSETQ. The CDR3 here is CASSPTVAGGSYEQYF. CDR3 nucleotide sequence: TGCGCCAGCAGCCCTACGGTGGCGGGAGGATCCTACGAGCAGTACTTC.

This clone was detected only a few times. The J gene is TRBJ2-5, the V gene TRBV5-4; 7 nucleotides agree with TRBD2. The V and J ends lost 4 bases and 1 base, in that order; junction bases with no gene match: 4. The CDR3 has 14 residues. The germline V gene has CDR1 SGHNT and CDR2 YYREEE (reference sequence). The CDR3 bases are TGTGCCAGCAGCCCCGGGGGGATCCAAGAGACCCAGTACTTC. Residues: CASSPGGIQETQYF.

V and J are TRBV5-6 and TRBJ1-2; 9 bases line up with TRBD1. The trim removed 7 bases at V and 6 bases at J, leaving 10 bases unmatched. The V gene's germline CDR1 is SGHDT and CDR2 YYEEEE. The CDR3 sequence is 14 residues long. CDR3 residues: CASLKDRGVNGYTF. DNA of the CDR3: TGTGCCAGCCTCAAAGACAGGGGGGTTAATGGCTACACCTTC.

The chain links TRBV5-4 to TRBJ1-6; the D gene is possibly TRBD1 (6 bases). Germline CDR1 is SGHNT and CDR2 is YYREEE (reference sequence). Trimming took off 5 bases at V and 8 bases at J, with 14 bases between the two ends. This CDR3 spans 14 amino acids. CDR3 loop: CASSSSGAYSPLHF. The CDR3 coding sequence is TGTGCCAGCAGTTCCTCAGGGGCATATTCACCCCTCCACTTT.

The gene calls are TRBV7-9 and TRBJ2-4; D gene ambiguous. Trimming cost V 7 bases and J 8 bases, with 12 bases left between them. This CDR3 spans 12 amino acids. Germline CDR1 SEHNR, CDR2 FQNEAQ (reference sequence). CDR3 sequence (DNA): TGTGCCAGCACCACCCTTCAGGACATTCAGTACTTC. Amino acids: CASTTLQDIQYF.

The CDR3 coding sequence is TGCGCCAGCAGTGCCTACGGGGCAACAGATACGCAGTATTTT. Translating gives CASSAYGATDTQYF. The V call is TRBV10-2, the J call TRBJ2-3; D tentatively reads TRBD1 or TRBD2 (5 bases each). Between the trimmed V and J ends, which lost 4 bases and 3 bases, there was a span of 11 bases. This CDR3 comprises 14 residues. CDR1 WSHSY and CDR2 SAAADI come from the germline V gene.

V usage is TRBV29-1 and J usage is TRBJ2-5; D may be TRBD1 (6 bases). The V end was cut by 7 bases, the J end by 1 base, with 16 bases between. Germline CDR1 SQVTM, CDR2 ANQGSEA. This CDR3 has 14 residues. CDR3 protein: CSAAPGARQETQYF. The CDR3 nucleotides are TGCAGCGCTGCCCCAGGGGCCCGCCAAGAGACCCAGTACTTC.

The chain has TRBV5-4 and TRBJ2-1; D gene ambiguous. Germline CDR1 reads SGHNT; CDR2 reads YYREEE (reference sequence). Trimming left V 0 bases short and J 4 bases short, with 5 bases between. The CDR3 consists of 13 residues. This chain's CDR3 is CASSLVSYNEQFF. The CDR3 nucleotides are TGTGCCAGCAGCTTGGTCTCATACAATGAGCAGTTCTTC.

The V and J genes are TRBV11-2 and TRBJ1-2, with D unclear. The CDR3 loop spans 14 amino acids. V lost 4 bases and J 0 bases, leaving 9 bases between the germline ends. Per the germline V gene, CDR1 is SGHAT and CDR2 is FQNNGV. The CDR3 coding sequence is TGTGCCAGCAGCTCCGGGAGAGCTAACTATGGCTACACCTTC. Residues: CASSSGRANYGYTF.

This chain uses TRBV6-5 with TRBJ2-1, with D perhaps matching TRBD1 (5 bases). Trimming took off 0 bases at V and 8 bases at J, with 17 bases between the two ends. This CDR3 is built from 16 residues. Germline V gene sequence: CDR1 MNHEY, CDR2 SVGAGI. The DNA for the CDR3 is TGTGCCAGCAGTTACTCTCCACAGGCCCCTAAATATGAGCAGTTCTTC. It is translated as CASSYSPQAPKYEQFF.

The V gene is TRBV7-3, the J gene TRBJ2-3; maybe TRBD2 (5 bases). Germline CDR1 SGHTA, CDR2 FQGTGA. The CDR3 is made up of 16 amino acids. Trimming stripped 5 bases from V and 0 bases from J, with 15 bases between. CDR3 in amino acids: CASSPTTASSTDTQYF. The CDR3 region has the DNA TGTGCCAGCAGCCCGACTACAGCCTCTAGCACAGATACGCAGTATTTT.

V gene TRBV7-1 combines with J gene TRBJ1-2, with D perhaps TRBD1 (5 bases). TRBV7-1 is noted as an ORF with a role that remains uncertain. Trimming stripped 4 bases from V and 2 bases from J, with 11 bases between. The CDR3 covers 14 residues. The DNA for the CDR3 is TGTGCCAGCAGCTTAGCTTGGGGGAACTATGGCTACACCTTC. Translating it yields CASSLAWGNYGYTF.

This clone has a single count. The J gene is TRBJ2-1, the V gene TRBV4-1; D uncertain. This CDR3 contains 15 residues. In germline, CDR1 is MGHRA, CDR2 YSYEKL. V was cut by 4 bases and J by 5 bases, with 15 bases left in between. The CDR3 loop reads CASSRVGAEDNEQFF. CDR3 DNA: TGCGCCAGCAGCCGAGTCGGAGCAGAGGACAATGAGCAGTTCTTC.

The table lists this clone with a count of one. In nucleotides, the CDR3 is TGTGCCAGCAGTTCGAACAGGGGGAACTATGGCTACACCTTC. This gives the protein CASSSNRGNYGYTF. The chain recombines TRBV6-5 with TRBJ1-2; 8 positions match TRBD1. The V gene end was trimmed by 4 bases and the J gene end by 2 bases; junction bases not matched to a gene: 3. The CDR3 extends over 14 amino acids. From germline, CDR1 is MNHEY and CDR2 SVGAGI.

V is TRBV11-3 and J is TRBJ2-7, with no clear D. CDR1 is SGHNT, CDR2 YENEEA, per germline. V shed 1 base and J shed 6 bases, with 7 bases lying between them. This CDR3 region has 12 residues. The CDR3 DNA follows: TGTGCCAGCAGCTTAGCGGGCCGCGAGCAGTACTTC. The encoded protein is CASSLAGREQYF.